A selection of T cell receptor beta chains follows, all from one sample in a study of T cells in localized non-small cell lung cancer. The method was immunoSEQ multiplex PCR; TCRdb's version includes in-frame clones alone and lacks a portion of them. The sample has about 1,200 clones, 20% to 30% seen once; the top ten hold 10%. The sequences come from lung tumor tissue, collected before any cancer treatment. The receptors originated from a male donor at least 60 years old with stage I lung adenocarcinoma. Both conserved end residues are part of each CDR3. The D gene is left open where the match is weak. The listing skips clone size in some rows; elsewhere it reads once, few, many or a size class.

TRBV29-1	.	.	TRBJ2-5	TGCAGCGTTGATCAACCGGGGCCGGGGGAAGAGACCCAGTACTTC	CSVDQPGPGEETQYF
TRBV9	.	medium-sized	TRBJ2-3	TGTGCCAGCAGCGTAGCCAGTGTGGGGGATCAAGGTACGCAGTATTTT	CASSVASVGDQGTQYF
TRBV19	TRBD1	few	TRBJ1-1	TGTGCCAGTGGGACAAGTGGACAGGGAAACACTGAAGCTTTCTTT	CASGTSGQGNTEAFF
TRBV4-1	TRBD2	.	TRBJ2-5	TGCGCCAGCAGCTGGCGGGGGGAAAAACAAGAGACCCAGTACTTC	CASSWRGEKQETQYF
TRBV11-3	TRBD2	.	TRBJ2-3	TGTGCCAGCGGGACTAGCGGGGGGGCCGGGGTATATACGCAGTATTTT	CASGTSGGAGVYTQYF
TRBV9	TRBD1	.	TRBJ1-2	TGTGCCAGCAGCCGCCGACGGGGACAGGGGGACGAAGGCTATGGCTACACCTTC	CASSRRRGQGDEGYGYTF
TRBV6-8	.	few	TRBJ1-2	TGTGCCAGCACCAAGGGGCGAGGGGACTATGGCTACACCTTC	CASTKGRGDYGYTF
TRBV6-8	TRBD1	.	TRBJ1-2	TGTGCCAGCTCCCTAGCCGGGACAGGGGGCAGCGGCTATGGCTACACCTTC	CASSLAGTGGSGYGYTF
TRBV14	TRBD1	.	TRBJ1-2	TGTGCCAGCAGCCCCATCGAACAGGGGACAGATAACTATGGCTACACCTTC	CASSPIEQGTDNYGYTF
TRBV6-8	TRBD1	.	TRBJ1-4	TGTGCCAGCAGTCCTGGCGGCAGGGGGCGGAGAGGTGAAAAACTGTTTTTT	CASSPGGRGRRGEKLFF
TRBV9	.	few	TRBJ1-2	TGTGCCAGCAGCCCCCACTACGACCCATGGGATGGCTACACCTTC	CASSPHYDPWDGYTF
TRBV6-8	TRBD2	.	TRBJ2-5	TGTGCCAGCAGTTTGGACTTAGCGGGGTGGGAGACCCAGTACTTC	CASSLDLAGWETQYF
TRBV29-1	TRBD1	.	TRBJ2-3	TGCAGCGTTGAAGTTGGGACAGGGTGGACAGATACGCAGTATTTT	CSVEVGTGWTDTQYF
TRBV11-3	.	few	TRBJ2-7	TGTGCCAGCAGCTTGGTCGGCGGGTTTTACGAGCAGTACTTC	CASSLVGGFYEQYF
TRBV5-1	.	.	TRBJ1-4	TGCGCCAGCAGCTTGGGGGGGAACAGGTTGAATGAAAAACTGTTTTTT	CASSLGGNRLNEKLFF
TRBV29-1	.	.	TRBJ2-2	TGCAGCGTTGGGATTTTGGGAACCGGGGAGCTGTTTTTT	CSVGILGTGELFF
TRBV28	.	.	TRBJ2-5	TGTGCCAGCAGTTTATTGGGGAATAGGCAAGAGACCCAGTACTTC	CASSLLGNRQETQYF
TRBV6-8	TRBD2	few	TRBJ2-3	TGTGCCAGCAGTTACCCCCTTAGCGGGAGAAGTGGCACAGATACGCAGTATTTT	CASSYPLSGRSGTDTQYF
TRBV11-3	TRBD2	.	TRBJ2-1	TGTGCTAGCAGCTTAGGCCATTCGGGTAGCGGGAGGAGCTATGAGCAGTTCTTC	CASSLGHSGSGRSYEQFF
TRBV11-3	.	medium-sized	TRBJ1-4	TGTGCCAGCAGCTTAGGCCCTTACCTAGACAATGAAAAACTGTTTTTT	CASSLGPYLDNEKLFF
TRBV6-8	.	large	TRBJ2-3	TGTGCCAGCAATGGCAATGGGGGTCGCACAGATACGCAGTATTTT	CASNGNGGRTDTQYF
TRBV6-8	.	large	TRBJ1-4	TGTGCCAGCAGCGGGCCAGGGATAAATGAAAAACTGTTTTTT	CASSGPGINEKLFF
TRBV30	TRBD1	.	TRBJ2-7	TGTGCCTGGAGTAGATCCGGGACAGGGCGTCACCTGGAGTACTTC	CAWSRSGTGRHLEYF
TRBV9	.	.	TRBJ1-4	TGTGCCAGCGGCCCAGGGGTCATTATCTCAACTAATGAAAAACTGTTTTTT	CASGPGVIISTNEKLFF
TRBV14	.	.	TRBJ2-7	TGTGCCAGCAGCCGAGACTACTACGAGCAGTACTTC	CASSRDYYEQYF
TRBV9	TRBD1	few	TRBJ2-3	TGTGCCAGCAGACCCGACAGGGGGCGCACAGATACGCAGTATTTT	CASRPDRGRTDTQYF
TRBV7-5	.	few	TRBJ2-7	TGTGCCAGCAGCTTTTTTTATGGACTAGCGGGAGACGGTGAGCAGTACTTC	CASSFFYGLAGDGEQYF
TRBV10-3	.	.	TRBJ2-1	TGTGCCATCAGTGAGGCAGACTTTAGCGTTGAGCAGTTCTTC	CAISEADFSVEQFF
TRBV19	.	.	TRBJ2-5	TGTGCCAGTAGTCCTTTGGGTACTAGCAGTTACTTC	CASSPLGTSSYF
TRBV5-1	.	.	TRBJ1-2	TGCGCCAGCAGCCCCAGGACCTCTGGGTATGGCTACACCTTC	CASSPRTSGYGYTF
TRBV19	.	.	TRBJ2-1	TGTGCCAGTAGTGGGGGGAGCTCCTACAATGAGCAGTTCTTC	CASSGGSSYNEQFF
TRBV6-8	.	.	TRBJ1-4	TGTGCCAGCAGTTGGGGGGTTTTTGAAAAACTGTTTTTT	CASSWGVFEKLFF
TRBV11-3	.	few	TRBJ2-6	TGTGCCAGCAGCTCGTCCTTAACCTCTGGGGCCAACGTCCTGACTTTC	CASSSSLTSGANVLTF
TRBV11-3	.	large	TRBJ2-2	TGTGCCAGCAGCCGTACAGGGCCCACCGGGGAGCTGTTTTTT	CASSRTGPTGELFF
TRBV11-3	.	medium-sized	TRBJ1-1	TGTGCCAGCATCATGTGGGGGGCGCCGGACACTGAAGCTTTCTTT	CASIMWGAPDTEAFF
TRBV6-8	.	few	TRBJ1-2	TGTGCCATTCACCTCCGAGGGGGGAGGCCTAACTATGGCTACACCTTC	CAIHLRGGRPNYGYTF
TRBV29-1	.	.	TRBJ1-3	TGCAGCGTTGAATCTCCGACCTCTGGAAACACCATATATTTT	CSVESPTSGNTIYF
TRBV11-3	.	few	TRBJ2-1	TGTGCCAGCAGCCCTGTGGGGGGCAAAAACTACAATGAGCAGTTCTTC	CASSPVGGKNYNEQFF
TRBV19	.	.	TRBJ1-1	TGTGCCAGTAGTGTGCCTTTGAACACTGAAGCTTTCTTT	CASSVPLNTEAFF
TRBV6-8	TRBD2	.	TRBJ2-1	TGTGCCAGCAGCCGAGGGAGGGCAGCGAATGAGCAGTTCTTC	CASSRGRAANEQFF
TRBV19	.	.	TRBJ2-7	TGTGCCAGTAGTATCACATGGACGAGCGAGCAGTACTTC	CASSITWTSEQYF
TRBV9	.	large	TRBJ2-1	TGTGCCAGCAGCGTGGGGGGTAGCGGAGAGGAGCAGTTCTTC	CASSVGGSGEEQFF
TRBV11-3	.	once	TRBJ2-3	TGTGCCAGCAGCTCAATGGGGCTCACAGATACGCAGTATTTT	CASSSMGLTDTQYF
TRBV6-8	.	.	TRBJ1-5	TGTGCCAGCAGTGGGGGGACGGGGAGATATCGCAATCAGCCCCAGCATTTT	CASSGGTGRYRNQPQHF
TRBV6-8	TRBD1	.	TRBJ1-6	TGTGCCAGCAGTGAGGCGGACAGGGCTTCACCCCTCCACTTT	CASSEADRASPLHF
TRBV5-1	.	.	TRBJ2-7	TGCGCCAGCAGCTTGGTGGTGGGGCCCTACGAGCAGTACTTC	CASSLVVGPYEQYF
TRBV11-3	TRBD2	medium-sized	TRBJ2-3	TGTGCCAGCAGCCGGGGTTCGGCGGGGGTCACAGATACGCAGTATTTT	CASSRGSAGVTDTQYF
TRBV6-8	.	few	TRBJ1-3	TGTGCCATCAAGGGGACTGGAAACACCATATATTTT	CAIKGTGNTIYF
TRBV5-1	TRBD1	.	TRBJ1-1	TGCGCCAGCAGCTTACAGGGGGCCGGGAACACTGAAGCTTTCTTT	CASSLQGAGNTEAFF
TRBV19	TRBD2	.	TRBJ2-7	TGTGCCAGTAGTCCCAAACAGACTAGCGGCCTAACCTACGAGCAGTACTTC	CASSPKQTSGLTYEQYF
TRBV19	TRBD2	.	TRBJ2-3	TGTGCCAGTACCACGGGGCCTAGCGGGAGTGGTAGGGATACGCAGTATTTT	CASTTGPSGSGRDTQYF
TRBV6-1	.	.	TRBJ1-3	TGTGCCAGCAGTGAAGGACCTGGAAACACCATATATTTT	CASSEGPGNTIYF
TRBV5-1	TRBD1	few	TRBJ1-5	TGCGCCAGCAGCTTGGACCTGACGGGACAGGGGGCCCATCAGCCCCAGCATTTT	CASSLDLTGQGAHQPQHF
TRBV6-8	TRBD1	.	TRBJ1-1	TGTGCCATCGGACAGGGGACAACGTCTGAAGCTTTCTTT	CAIGQGTTSEAFF
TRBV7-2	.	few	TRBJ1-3	TGTGCCAGCAGTGGAAGTACTGGAAACACCATATATTTT	CASSGSTGNTIYF
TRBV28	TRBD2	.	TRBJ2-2	TGTGCCAGCAGCCCTAGGACTAGCGGGAGGTGGTCCGGGGAGCTGTTTTTT	CASSPRTSGRWSGELFF
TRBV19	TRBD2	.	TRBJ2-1	TGTGCCAGTAGTATAGGCCCTTTTATGGCGGGGGGCAACTACAATGAGCAGTTCTTC	CASSIGPFMAGGNYNEQFF
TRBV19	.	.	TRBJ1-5	TGTGCCAGTAGTATCCCAGGAGATCAGCCCCAGCATTTT	CASSIPGDQPQHF
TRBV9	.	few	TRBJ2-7	TGTGCCAGCAGCGAGGGGGAATTTGCCTACGAGCAGTACTTC	CASSEGEFAYEQYF